The entry below gives a single T cell receptor beta chain sequence along with its context. This record belongs to a study of monozygotic twins with inflammatory bowel disease. The template-switching step introduced UMIs that carried a 6-nucleotide sample barcode. From its re-call of the 5' RACE reads, TCRdb lists each CDR3 protein once, without DNA. The sample shows approximately 400,000 distinct CDR3 sequences, and 2% to 3% sits with its ten largest clones. The CDR3 length is 15 residues. Germline loops: CDR1 SGHTA, CDR2 FQGNSA. The chain employs TRBV7-2 and TRBJ2-4; TCRdb picks TRBD2, but there is no DNA to check that call. The sequencing input was blood. This receptor was identified in a human donor with ulcerative colitis or Crohn's disease, or a healthy co-twin of an affected twin (not recorded which). CDR3 amino acids: CASSLGGGGKNIQYF. Looking up the rest from reference TRBV7-2 and TRBJ2-4 gives the full variable domain: GAGVSQSPSNKVTEKGKDVELRCDPISGHTALYWYRQSLGQGLEFLIYFQGNSAPDKSGLPSDRFSAERTGGSVSTLTIQRTQQEDSAVYLCASSLGGGGKNIQYFGAGTRLSVL.